The 16 T cell receptor beta chains listed next were all sequenced from one sample in a study of T-cell memory formation after mild COVID-19. TCRdb passed the 5' RACE reads through MiXCR, listing each CDR3 protein once. The sample contains hundreds of thousands of distinct CDR3 sequences, approximately 29% of which appear only once. The sample comprised PBMCs or a T cell subset sorted from them (not recorded which). These receptors were taken from an adult woman who had mild COVID-19 (a few samples of this study predate the infection). Cell type and time point are not known.

This clonotype came up a few times. V usage is TRBV7-8 and J usage is TRBJ2-7, with a tentative D call TRBD2 (5 bases). Trimming shortened V by 5 bases and J by 2 bases, and 10 bases separated the two germline ends. The germline CDR1 and CDR2 sequences are SGHVS and FQNEAQ. The CDR3 runs 13 residues. The CDR3 region has the DNA TGTGCCAGCAGCCCCCCGGGGACCTACGAGCAGTACTTC. Its translation: CASSPPGTYEQYF.

V is TRBV12-3 or TRBV12-4 and J is TRBJ2-3; no definite D call. This CDR3 contains 13 residues. The CDR3 DNA reads as TGTGCAGGGCAGGCCCCCAACACAGATACGCAGTATTTT. Encoded protein: CAGQAPNTDTQYF.

The chain recombines TRBV20-1 with TRBJ2-2; D is perhaps TRBD2 (6 bases). The CDR3 is 13 amino acids. Germline CDR1 and CDR2: DFQATT and SNEGSKA (reference sequence). Trimming shortened V by 6 bases and J by 4 bases, and 12 bases separated the two germline ends. In nucleotides, the CDR3 is TGCAGTGCAGGGGAGACTAGCACCGGGGAGCTGTTTTTT. Protein sequence: CSAGETSTGELFF.

This chain uses TRBV6-1 with TRBJ1-1; the D gene is possibly TRBD1 (6 bases). Germline CDR1 is MNHNS and CDR2 is SASEGT. CDR3 size: 14 residues. V dropped 5 bases and J dropped 6 bases, with 16 bases sitting between them. Here the CDR3 reads CASSLVGQYSEAFF. CDR3 in DNA: TGTGCCAGCAGTTTGGTAGGACAGTATTCTGAAGCTTTCTTT.

The sample holds a few counts of this clonotype. V is TRBV12-3 or TRBV12-4 and J is TRBJ2-2; D is possibly TRBD1 (6 bases). This CDR3 spans 16 amino acids. Trimming pared 3 bases from V and 3 bases from J, leaving 14 bases between. CDR3 nucleotides: TGTGCCAGCAGTTTCCCGGCAGGGGCGGACACCGGGGAGCTGTTTTTT. It yields the protein CASSFPAGADTGELFF.

The chain combines TRBV6-4 with TRBJ2-3; 8 bases agree with TRBD1. From germline, CDR1 is MRHNA and CDR2 SNTAGT. The CDR3 spans 15 residues. V shed 2 bases, J shed 4 bases, and the junction held 5 bases outside the gene matches. CDR3 protein: CASSDTDRGSDTQYF. Here the CDR3 DNA reads TGTGCCAGCAGTGACACCGACAGGGGTTCAGATACGCAGTATTTT.

This chain links TRBV5-1 with TRBJ1-2; D is unclear. The ends were cut back, 0 bases at V and 0 bases at J, with 6 bases in the middle. This CDR3 has 14 residues. The germline CDR1 and CDR2 sequences are SGHRS and YFSETQ. CDR3 amino acids: CASSLDTTNYGYTF. In DNA form, the CDR3 reads TGCGCCAGCAGCTTGGACACCACTAACTATGGCTACACCTTC.

This clonotype was counted only a few times. The chain carries TRBV7-8 and TRBJ1-6; the D is unclear. Germline CDR1 is SGHVS and CDR2 is FQNEAQ. The CDR3 length is 15 residues. The V gene lost 5 bases and the J gene lost 2 bases, with 10 bases spanning the gap. CDR3 protein: CASSAAGAYNSPLHF. CDR3 nucleotides: TGTGCCAGCAGCGCCGCCGGGGCCTATAATTCACCCCTCCACTTT.

V and J are TRBV29-1 and TRBJ2-7; TRBD2 matches 9 bases. V lost 6 bases, J lost 6 bases, and 9 bases stayed unmatched. Germline lookup yields CDR1 SQVTM and CDR2 ANQGSEA. The CDR3 contains 13 residues. CDR3 in amino acids: CSVVLAGATEQYF. As DNA, the CDR3 is TGCAGCGTAGTATTAGCGGGAGCCACCGAGCAGTACTTC.

The CDR3 sequence: CAWSADGYSNQPQHF. The DNA of the CDR3 is TGTGCCTGGAGTGCGGACGGCTATAGCAATCAGCCCCAGCATTTT. The chain links TRBV30 to TRBJ1-5; the D is unclear. Germline CDR1 and CDR2: GTSNPN and SVGIG (reference sequence). This CDR3 comprises 15 residues. The germline V and J ends were trimmed by 1 base and 0 bases, with 10 bases remaining between them.

This clonotype showed up just a few times. The chain uses TRBV15 and TRBJ2-1; TRBD1 matches 8 bases. There are 14 residues in the CDR3. The germline gives CDR1 LNHNV, CDR2 YYDKDF (reference sequence). J was trimmed by 7 bases and V by 5 bases; bases with no gene match: 7. CDR3 region: CATSGDRRGNEQFF. The DNA of the CDR3 is TGTGCCACCAGCGGGGACAGGAGGGGAAATGAGCAGTTCTTC.

The V gene is TRBV11-2, the J gene TRBJ2-5; 9 bases line up with TRBD2. The CDR3 is 16 amino acids. With V trimmed by 1 base and J by 0 bases, 3 bases remained unmatched. Germline V gene lookup returns CDR1 SGHAT and CDR2 FQNNGV. CDR3 sequence (DNA): TGTGCCAGCAGCTTAGGCCTAGCGGGGAACCAAGAGACCCAGTACTTC. This translates into CASSLGLAGNQETQYF.

This clonotype was counted between two and nine times. The chain is built from TRBV12-3 or TRBV12-4 and TRBJ2-7; D not certain. Trimming pared 7 bases from V and 0 bases from J, leaving 13 bases between. This CDR3 contains 14 residues. This CDR3 reads CASNLDGYSYEQYF. CDR3 bases: TGTGCCAGCAACCTGGACGGGTACTCCTACGAGCAGTACTTC.

The rearrangement uses TRBV7-3 and TRBJ2-1, with 10 bases that match TRBD2. Trimming cost V 5 bases and J 2 bases; bases outside gene matches: 9. CDR3 length: 17 residues. Germline V CDR1 and CDR2: SGHTA, FQGTGA. CDR3 sequence reads: CASSPRTSGLTYNEQFF. The CDR3 DNA follows: TGTGCCAGCAGCCCAAGGACTAGCGGACTCACCTACAATGAGCAGTTCTTC. Full variable domain (rest looked up from reference TRBV7-3 and TRBJ2-1): GAGVSQTPSNKVTEKGKYVELRCDPISGHTALYWYRQSLGQGPEFLIYFQGTGAADDSGLPNDRFFAVRPEGSVSTLKIQRTERGDSAVYLCASSPRTSGLTYNEQFFGPGTRLTVL.

This clonotype was counted between two and nine times. V and J are TRBV5-6 and TRBJ2-7, with 10 bases aligning to TRBD2. CDR3 length: 14 amino acids. CDR1 is SGHDT, CDR2 YYEEEE, per germline. The trim removed 0 bases at V and 3 bases at J, leaving 0 bases unmatched. CDR3 loop: CASSLGTSGYEQYF. The CDR3, as DNA: TGTGCCAGCAGCTTGGGGACTAGCGGCTACGAGCAGTACTTC.

The V gene is TRBV7-3, the J gene TRBJ1-1; D is ambiguous. CDR1 is SGHTA and CDR2 is FQGTGA in the germline V gene. Trimming took 4 bases from V and 3 from J, leaving 9 bases between them. The CDR3 runs 13 residues. In DNA form, the CDR3 reads TGTGCCAGCAGCTCCGGACCGGACACTGAAGCTTTCTTT. Its protein product is CASSSGPDTEAFF.